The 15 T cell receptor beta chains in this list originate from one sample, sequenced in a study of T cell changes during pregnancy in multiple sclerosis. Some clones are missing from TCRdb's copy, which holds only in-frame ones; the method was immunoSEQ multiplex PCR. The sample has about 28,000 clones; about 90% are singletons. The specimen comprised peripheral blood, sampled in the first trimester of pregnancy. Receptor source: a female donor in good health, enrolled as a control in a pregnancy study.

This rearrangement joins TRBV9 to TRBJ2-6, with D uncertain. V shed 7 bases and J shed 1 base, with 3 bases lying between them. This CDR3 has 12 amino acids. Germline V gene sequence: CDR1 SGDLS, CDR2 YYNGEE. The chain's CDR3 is CASRSGANVLTF. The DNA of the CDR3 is TGTGCCAGCCGGTCTGGGGCCAACGTCCTGACTTTC.

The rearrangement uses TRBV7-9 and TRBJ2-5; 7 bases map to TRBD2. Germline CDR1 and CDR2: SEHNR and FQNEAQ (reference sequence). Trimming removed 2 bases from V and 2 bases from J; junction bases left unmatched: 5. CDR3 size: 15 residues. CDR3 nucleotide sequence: TGTGCCAGCAGCTTACCTAGCGGACCGCAAGAGACCCAGTACTTC. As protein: CASSLPSGPQETQYF.

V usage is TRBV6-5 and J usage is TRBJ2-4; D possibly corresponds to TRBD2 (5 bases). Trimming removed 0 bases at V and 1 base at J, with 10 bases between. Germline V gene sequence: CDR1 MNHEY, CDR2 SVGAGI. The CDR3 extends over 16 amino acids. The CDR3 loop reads CASSYSRVGAKNIQYF. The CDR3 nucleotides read TGTGCCAGCAGTTACTCGAGGGTAGGGGCCAAAAACATTCAGTACTTC.

CDR3 sequence: CASRSQGREQYF. The CDR3 DNA reads as TGTGCCAGCCGATCACAGGGGCGGGAGCAGTACTTC. V is TRBV7-9 and J is TRBJ2-7; 7 bases align to TRBD1. The CDR3 runs 12 residues. The germline CDR1 and CDR2 sequences are SEHNR and FQNEAQ (reference sequence). The V segment lost 8 bases and the J segment 7 bases; nucleotides outside the gene matches: 8.

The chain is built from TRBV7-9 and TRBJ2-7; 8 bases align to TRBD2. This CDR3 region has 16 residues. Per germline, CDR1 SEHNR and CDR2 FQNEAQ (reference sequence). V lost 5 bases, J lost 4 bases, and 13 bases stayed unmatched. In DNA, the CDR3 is TGTGCCAGCAGCCCAACTAGTGGGGGCGGGAGGTACGAGCAGTACTTC. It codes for CASSPTSGGGRYEQYF.

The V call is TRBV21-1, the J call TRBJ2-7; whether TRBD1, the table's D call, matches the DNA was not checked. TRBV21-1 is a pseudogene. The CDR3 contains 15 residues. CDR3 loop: CASSVRQGTTYEQYF. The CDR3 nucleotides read TGTGCCAGCAGCGTACGACAGGGGACGACCTACGAGCAGTACTTC.

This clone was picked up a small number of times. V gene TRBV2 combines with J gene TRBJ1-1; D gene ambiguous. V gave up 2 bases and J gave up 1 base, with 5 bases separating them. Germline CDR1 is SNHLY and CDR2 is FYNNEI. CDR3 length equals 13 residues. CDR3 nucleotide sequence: TGTGCCAGCAGTGAACGGTGGAACACTGAAGCTTTCTTT. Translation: CASSERWNTEAFF.

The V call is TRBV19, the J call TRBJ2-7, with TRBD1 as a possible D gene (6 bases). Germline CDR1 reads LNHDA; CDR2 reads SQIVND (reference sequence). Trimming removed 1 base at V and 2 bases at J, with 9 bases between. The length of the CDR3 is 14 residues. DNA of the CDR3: TGTGCCAGTAGTATAGCCGGGGACACCTACGAGCAGTACTTC. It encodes CASSIAGDTYEQYF.

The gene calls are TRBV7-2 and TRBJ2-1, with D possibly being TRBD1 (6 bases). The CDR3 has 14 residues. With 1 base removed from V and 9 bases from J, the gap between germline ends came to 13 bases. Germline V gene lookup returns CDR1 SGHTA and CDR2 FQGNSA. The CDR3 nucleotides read TGTGCCAGCAGCTTAGTGCAGGGGTATGGTGAGCAGTTCTTC. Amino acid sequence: CASSLVQGYGEQFF. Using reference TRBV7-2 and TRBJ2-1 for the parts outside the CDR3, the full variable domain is GAGVSQSPSNKVTEKGKDVELRCDPISGHTALYWYRQSLGQGLEFLIYFQGNSAPDKSGLPSDRFSAERTGGSVSTLTIQRTQQEDSAVYLCASSLVQGYGEQFFGPGTRLTVL.

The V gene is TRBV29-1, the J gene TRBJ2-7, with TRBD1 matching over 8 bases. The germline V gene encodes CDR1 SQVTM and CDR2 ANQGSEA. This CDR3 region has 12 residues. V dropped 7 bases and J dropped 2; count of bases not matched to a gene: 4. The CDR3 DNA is TGCAGCGGGAGGACAGGGACCTACGAGCAGTACTTC. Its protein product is CSGRTGTYEQYF.

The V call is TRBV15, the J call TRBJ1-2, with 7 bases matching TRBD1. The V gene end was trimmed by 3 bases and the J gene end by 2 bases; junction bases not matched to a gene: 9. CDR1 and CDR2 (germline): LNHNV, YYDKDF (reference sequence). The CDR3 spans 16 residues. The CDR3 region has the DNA TGTGCCACCAGCAGGTTCAAGACAGGGACGAACTATGGCTACACCTTC. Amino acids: CATSRFKTGTNYGYTF.

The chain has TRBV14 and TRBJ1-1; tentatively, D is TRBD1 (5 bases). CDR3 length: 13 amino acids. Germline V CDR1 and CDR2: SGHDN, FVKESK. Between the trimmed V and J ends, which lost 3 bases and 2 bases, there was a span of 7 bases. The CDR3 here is CASSHRTNTEAFF. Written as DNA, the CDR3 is TGTGCCAGCAGCCATCGGACAAACACTGAAGCTTTCTTT.

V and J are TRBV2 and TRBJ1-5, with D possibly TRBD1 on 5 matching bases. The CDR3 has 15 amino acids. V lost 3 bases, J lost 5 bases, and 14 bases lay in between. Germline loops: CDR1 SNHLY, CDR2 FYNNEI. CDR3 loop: CASSEQGFPDQPQHF. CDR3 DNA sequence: TGTGCCAGCAGTGAGCAGGGCTTCCCGGATCAGCCCCAGCATTTT.

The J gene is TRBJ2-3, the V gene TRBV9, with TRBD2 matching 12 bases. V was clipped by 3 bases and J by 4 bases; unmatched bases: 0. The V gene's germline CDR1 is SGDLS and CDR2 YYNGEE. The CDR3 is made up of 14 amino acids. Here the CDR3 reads CASSGTSGADTQYF. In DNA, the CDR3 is TGTGCCAGCAGCGGGACTAGCGGGGCAGATACGCAGTATTTT.

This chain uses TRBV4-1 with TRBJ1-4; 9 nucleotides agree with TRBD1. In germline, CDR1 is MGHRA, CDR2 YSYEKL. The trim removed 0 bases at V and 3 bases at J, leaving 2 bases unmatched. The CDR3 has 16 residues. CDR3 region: CASSQDGTGPNEKLFF. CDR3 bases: TGCGCCAGCAGCCAAGACGGGACAGGGCCTAATGAAAAACTGTTTTTT.